The rows below give T cell receptor beta chains drawn from one sample of a study of shared clonotypes between healthy human individuals. This table comes from immunoSEQ multiplex PCR, and its TCRdb copy is limited to in-frame clones, with some not included. Altogether more than 2 million clones are present, roughly 95% being singletons, with the ten largest covering less than 2%. The sequenced sample was naive CD8+ T cells from PBMCs. The receptor source for this set is a man aged 18 to 35 in good health. Some clones in this sample may be carry-over from other donors' samples. Each CDR3 is given with its conserved first and last residue. D genes are given only for firm matches. Not every row has a clone size; where given, it reads once, few, many or a size class.

>TRBV28|NA|TRBJ2-5|NA
CASSLLQGQETQYF
TGTGCCAGCAGTTTATTACAGGGCCAAGAGACCCAGTACTTC
>TRBV6-5|TRBD2|TRBJ2-1|NA
CASSYGGEDEQFF
TGTGCCAGCAGTTATGGGGGGGAGGATGAGCAGTTCTTC
>TRBV27|NA|TRBJ2-1|NA
CASSGFWGGGEQFF
TGTGCCAGCAGTGGCTTTTGGGGAGGGGGTGAGCAGTTCTTC
>TRBV11-2|TRBD2|TRBJ2-2|NA
CASSSGTSDTGELFF
TGTGCCAGCAGCTCCGGGACTAGCGACACCGGGGAGCTGTTTTTT
>TRBV9|NA|TRBJ2-7|NA
CASSVAGNPIYEQYF
TGTGCCAGCAGCGTAGCTGGCAACCCGATCTACGAGCAGTACTTC
>TRBV7-9|NA|TRBJ2-1|NA
CASSYHTDEQFF
TGTGCCAGCAGCTACCACACTGATGAGCAGTTCTTC
>TRBV2|NA|TRBJ2-7|NA
CASSELGRQSSYEQYF
TGTGCCAGCAGTGAACTCGGGCGACAGAGCTCCTACGAGCAGTACTTC
>TRBV4-1|TRBD2|TRBJ2-5|NA
CASSHRSGTQETQYF
TGCGCCAGCAGCCACCGTAGCGGGACCCAAGAGACCCAGTACTTC
>TRBV13|TRBD2|TRBJ2-6|NA
CASSSGLAGVAGANVLTF
TGTGCCAGCAGCTCTGGACTAGCGGGAGTTGCTGGGGCCAACGTCCTGACTTTC
>TRBV30|TRBD2|TRBJ2-1|NA
CAWSELAPEQFF
TGTGCCTGGAGTGAACTAGCGCCTGAGCAGTTCTTC
>TRBV9|TRBD2|TRBJ2-1|once
CASSSAGTSGGNPYNEQFF
TGTGCCAGCAGCTCAGCCGGGACTAGCGGGGGGAATCCCTACAATGAGCAGTTCTTC
>TRBV6-6|NA|TRBJ2-2|NA
CASTLSLTATGELFF
TGTGCCAGCACGTTGAGCCTAACTGCCACCGGGGAGCTGTTTTTT
>TRBV9|NA|TRBJ2-2|NA
CASSRTSPGELFF
TGTGCCAGCAGCCGGACCTCACCCGGGGAGCTGTTTTTT
>TRBV27|NA|TRBJ2-1|NA
CASGQTPSSYNEQFF
TGTGCCAGCGGGCAAACACCGAGCTCCTACAATGAGCAGTTCTTC
>TRBV7-2|NA|TRBJ2-7|NA
CASSPFGGPYEQYF
TGTGCCAGCAGCCCTTTCGGGGGGCCTTACGAGCAGTACTTC
>TRBV7-9|NA|TRBJ2-2|NA
CASSLVSRVTGELFF
TGTGCCAGCAGCTTAGTTTCCAGGGTCACCGGGGAGCTGTTTTTT
>TRBV28|NA|TRBJ2-6|NA
CAGPDSLPHSGANVLTF
TGTGCCGGCCCAGACAGCCTTCCCCATTCTGGGGCCAACGTCCTGACTTTC
>TRBV7-7|TRBD1|TRBJ2-7|NA
CASSPGQGYSASYEQYF
TGTGCCAGCAGCCCAGGACAGGGCTATTCCGCCTCCTACGAGCAGTACTTC
>TRBV2|NA|TRBJ2-2|NA
CASSEALTKNTGELFF
TGTGCCAGCAGTGAAGCGCTCACCAAGAACACCGGGGAGCTGTTTTTT
>TRBV29-1|NA|TRBJ2-7|NA
CSATRRGEQYF
TGCAGCGCCACTAGACGGGGCGAGCAGTACTTC
>TRBV29-1|NA|TRBJ2-7|NA
CSVAPGTHEQYF
TGCAGCGTTGCCCCCGGGACACACGAGCAGTACTTC
>TRBV28|NA|TRBJ2-1|NA
CASSWAREQFF
TGTGCCAGCAGCTGGGCCCGGGAGCAGTTCTTC
>TRBV10-3|NA|TRBJ2-7|NA
CAISESQSPYYEQYF
TGTGCCATCAGTGAGTCCCAGTCCCCTTACTACGAGCAGTACTTC
>TRBV9|TRBD2|TRBJ2-5|NA
CASSPRFGGGETQYF
TGTGCCAGCAGCCCCCGGTTTGGGGGAGGGGAGACCCAGTACTTC
>TRBV28|NA|TRBJ1-5|NA
CASSPRPDPGHF
TGTGCCAGCAGCCCACGTCCCGATCCAGGGCATTTT
>TRBV7-6|NA|TRBJ1-1|NA
CASSLVLLWAFF
TGTGCCAGCAGCTTAGTGCTCCTGTGGGCTTTCTTT
>TRBV5-1|TRBD2|TRBJ2-3|once
CASRLAGVGDTQYF
TGCGCCAGCAGGCTAGCGGGAGTAGGAGATACGCAGTATTTT
>TRBV4-2|NA|TRBJ2-4|NA
CASSLTRGVAKNIQYF
TGTGCCAGCAGCCTTACACGCGGGGTAGCCAAAAACATTCAGTACTTC
>TRBV4-3|TRBD2|TRBJ2-1|NA
CASSQDGGRAGNEQFF
TGCGCCAGCAGCCAAGACGGCGGGAGGGCCGGTAATGAGCAGTTCTTC
>TRBV6-6|TRBD1|TRBJ2-5|NA
CASRDRGSETQYF
TGTGCCAGCCGGGACAGGGGGTCAGAGACCCAGTACTTC